Each of the 31 T cell receptor beta chains below was sequenced from the same sample in a study of long-term antiretroviral therapy in people with HIV. With survey level as its setting, the immunoSEQ assay was v3.0. Sequencing was performed with immunoSEQ multiplex PCR; in TCRdb, only in-frame clones are kept and a portion is missing. The sample shows some 35,000 clones, roughly 87% of them seen only once. This sample comprised unsorted PBMCs, obtained 0.6 years after starting antiretroviral therapy. These receptors were collected from a man aged 18 to 29 with HIV.

The CDR3 is CASSFVGPGVGANVLTF. CDR3 sequence (DNA): TGTGCCAGCAGCTTTGTCGGTCCGGGCGTTGGGGCCAACGTCCTGACTTTC. The V gene is TRBV5-5, the J gene TRBJ2-6; D is unresolved. Trimming left V 2 bases short and J 3 bases short, with 15 bases between. Germline-derived CDR1 and CDR2 are SGHKS and YYEKEE (reference sequence). CDR3 length: 17 residues.

This chain uses TRBV29-1 with TRBJ2-1; D possibly corresponds to TRBD1 (6 bases). The germline gives CDR1 SQVTM, CDR2 ANQGSEA. The CDR3 is 16 amino acids. Trimming pared 0 bases from V and 0 bases from J, leaving 12 bases between. CDR3 protein: CSVEDPGHSSYNEQFF. DNA of the CDR3: TGCAGCGTTGAAGATCCGGGACATAGCTCCTACAATGAGCAGTTCTTC.

This sequence joins TRBV18 and TRBJ2-7, with 8 bases that match TRBD1. The germline CDR1 and CDR2 sequences are KGHSH and LQKENI. The ends lost 3 bases at V and 2 bases at J; junction bases unmatched: 6. This CDR3 is 15 amino acids long. CDR3 nucleotide sequence: TGTGCCAGCTCACCTAACAGGGGGACCACCTACGAGCAGTACTTC. Its protein is CASSPNRGTTYEQYF.

V and J are TRBV29-1 and TRBJ2-3; 7 bases align to TRBD2. Germline loops: CDR1 SQVTM, CDR2 ANQGSEA. The CDR3 is made up of 15 amino acids. The ends lost 3 bases at V and 2 bases at J; junction bases unmatched: 8. For the CDR3, the DNA is TGCAGCGTTGATGGCGGGGGACCATCCACAGATACGCAGTATTTT. Translated: CSVDGGGPSTDTQYF.

The chain joins TRBV13 to TRBJ2-1; D is undetermined. Germline V gene data show CDR1 as PRHDT and CDR2 as FYEKMQ (reference sequence). The length of the CDR3 is 11 residues. The V end lost 0 bases, the J end lost 9 bases, and 3 bases lay between the germline ends. In DNA form, the CDR3 reads TGTGCCAGCAGCTTAGGGGCTGAGCAGTTCTTC. As protein: CASSLGAEQFF.

The chain carries TRBV7-3 and TRBJ2-3; 13 bases fit TRBD2. J was trimmed by 4 bases and V by 8 bases; bases with no gene match: 6. The CDR3 runs to 15 residues. Germline lookup yields CDR1 SGHTA and CDR2 FQGTGA. DNA for the CDR3: TGTGCCAGCGGGGTGACTAGCGGGAGGTCAGATACGCAGTATTTT. Translating it yields CASGVTSGRSDTQYF.

The chain has TRBV29-1 and TRBJ2-7; 7 positions agree with TRBD1. The V gene's germline CDR1 is SQVTM and CDR2 ANQGSEA. J gave up 3 bases and V 4 bases, and 9 bases lay outside the gene matches. This CDR3 has 14 residues. CDR3 nucleotides: TGCAGCGTTGGATCCTACAGGGGTGACTACGAGCAGTACTTC. This sequence encodes CSVGSYRGDYEQYF.

The chain joins TRBV7-6 to TRBJ2-7, with D perhaps matching TRBD2 (6 bases). This CDR3 has 15 residues. With 1 base removed from V and 7 bases from J, the gap between germline ends came to 17 bases. CDR1 and CDR2 from the germline V gene are SGHVS and FNYEAQ. As DNA, the CDR3 is TGTGCCAGCAGCTTAGTTGCGGGGACGATGGGGGAGCAGTACTTC. It encodes CASSLVAGTMGEQYF. The entire variable domain, with the rest obtained from reference TRBV7-6 and TRBJ2-7, is as follows: GAGVSQSPRYKVTKRGQDVALRCDPISGHVSLYWYRQALGQGPEFLTYFNYEAQQDKSGLPNDRFSAERPEGSISTLTIQRTEQRDSAMYRCASSLVAGTMGEQYFGPGTRLTVT.

This clone appeared once. The CDR3 is CASAGLADTQYF. The CDR3 bases are TGTGCCAGCGCAGGGTTGGCAGATACGCAGTATTTT. The genes are TRBV9 and TRBJ2-3, with D maybe TRBD1 (5 bases). The CDR3 loop spans 12 amino acids. From germline, CDR1 is SGDLS and CDR2 YYNGEE. V dropped 7 bases and J dropped 4 bases, with 10 bases sitting between them.

CDR3 coding DNA: TGTGCCAGCAGTTACGCGGGGTCTCGAGAAAAACTGTTTTTT. Its translation is CASSYAGSREKLFF. V usage is TRBV6-6 and J usage is TRBJ1-4; D is undetermined. The CDR3 loop spans 14 amino acids. The V end lost 2 bases, the J end lost 8 bases, and 12 bases lay between the germline ends. The germline V gene encodes CDR1 MNHNY and CDR2 SVGAGI (reference sequence).

This clone has just one count. V is TRBV9 and J is TRBJ2-2; D unresolved. Trimming removed 1 base from V and 1 base from J, with 8 bases in between. The CDR3 contains 15 residues. Per the germline V gene, CDR1 is SGDLS and CDR2 is YYNGEE. In DNA form, the CDR3 reads TGTGCCAGCAGCGTAACTCCCCGGAACACCGGGGAGCTGTTTTTT. Translated, it gives CASSVTPRNTGELFF.

This clone was observed a single time. This rearrangement joins TRBV11-1 to TRBJ2-1; the D is unclear. CDR1 SGHAT and CDR2 FQDESV come from the germline V gene (reference sequence). The CDR3 has 14 amino acids. Trimming cost V 8 bases and J 8 bases, with 19 bases left between them. The CDR3 coding sequence is TGTGCCAGCGGACCCCGGACCCTTATCGATGAGCAGTTCTTC. This gives the protein CASGPRTLIDEQFF.

By its share, this clone is large. One end of the junction is discordant with germline, which a read error may explain. The chain couples TRBV23-1 to TRBJ1-5, with D uncertain. TRBV23-1 is an open reading frame, and its role is uncertain. CDR3 length: 18 residues. CDR3 amino acids: CASSQFIRRILSNQPQHF. Here the CDR3 DNA reads TGCGCCAGCAGCCAATTCATCCGACGGATACTTAGCAATCAGCCCCAGCATTTT.

This chain links TRBV19 with TRBJ2-3, with TRBD2 identical over 12 bases. V shed 4 bases, J shed 1 base, and the junction held 6 bases outside the gene matches. Per germline, CDR1 LNHDA and CDR2 SQIVND (reference sequence). The CDR3 is made up of 17 amino acids. The CDR3 protein is CASSRGLAGLGTDTQYF. The DNA of the CDR3 is TGTGCCAGTAGTAGGGGACTAGCGGGCCTTGGCACAGATACGCAGTATTTT.

This clone was seen a single time. This rearrangement joins TRBV7-2 to TRBJ1-5; D is unclear. Germline assignment: CDR1 SGHTA and CDR2 FQGNSA. Trimming took off 0 bases at V and 0 bases at J, with 6 bases between the two ends. The CDR3 is 15 amino acids. Here the CDR3 DNA reads TGTGCCAGCAGCTTAGCTGATTATAGCAATCAGCCCCAGCATTTT. It yields the protein CASSLADYSNQPQHF. The entire variable domain, with the rest obtained from reference TRBV7-2 and TRBJ1-5, is as follows: GAGVSQSPSNKVTEKGKDVELRCDPISGHTALYWYRQSLGQGLEFLIYFQGNSAPDKSGLPSDRFSAERTGGSVSTLTIQRTQQEDSAVYLCASSLADYSNQPQHFGDGTRLSIL.

CDR3 DNA: TGCGCCAGCAGCCTACAGGCCGGGAAGGGATTATTCAATGAGCAGTTCTTC. Its protein is CASSLQAGKGLFNEQFF. V usage is TRBV4-3 and J usage is TRBJ2-1; D may be TRBD1 or TRBD2 (5 bases each). There are 17 residues in the CDR3. Trimming took 4 bases from V and 6 from J, leaving 22 bases between them. CDR1 is LGHNA and CDR2 is YSLEER in the germline V gene.

This chain joins TRBV5-5 and TRBJ2-7, with TRBD2 identical over 8 bases. The V gene's germline CDR1 is SGHKS and CDR2 YYEKEE (reference sequence). This CDR3 is built from 15 residues. V shed 3 bases, J shed 2 bases, and the junction held 7 bases outside the gene matches. In nucleotides, the CDR3 is TGTGCCAGCAGCTCCCTTGCGGGAGGTACCTACGAGCAGTACTTC. It codes for CASSSLAGGTYEQYF.

The rearrangement joins TRBV4-1 to TRBJ2-1; 11 nucleotides agree with TRBD2. V dropped 5 bases and J dropped 5; count of bases not matched to a gene: 11. Germline CDR1 MGHRA, CDR2 YSYEKL. The CDR3 is made up of 17 amino acids. CDR3 DNA: TGCGCCAGCAGCAGACTAGCGGGATTGGGTCGGGACAATGAGCAGTTCTTC. Its translation: CASSRLAGLGRDNEQFF.

V gene TRBV19 combines with J gene TRBJ1-1; D is perhaps TRBD1 (6 bases). The CDR3 is made up of 15 amino acids. Per germline, CDR1 LNHDA and CDR2 SQIVND (reference sequence). Trimming cost V 7 bases and J 1 base, with 16 bases left between them. CDR3 residues: CASTLGTWGNTEAFF. The CDR3 bases are TGTGCCAGTACCCTGGGGACATGGGGGAACACTGAAGCTTTCTTT.

This clone was seen only once. The V and J genes are TRBV7-9 and TRBJ2-1, with a tentative D call TRBD2 (6 bases). Germline V gene data show CDR1 as SEHNR and CDR2 as FQNEAQ (reference sequence). This CDR3 comprises 18 residues. The V and J ends lost 6 bases and 0 bases respectively, with 21 bases between them. CDR3 sequence reads: CASRLGGRSGSSYNEQFF. As DNA, the CDR3 is TGTGCCAGCAGGCTAGGAGGGCGTAGCGGAAGCTCCTACAATGAGCAGTTCTTC.

The chain carries TRBV2 and TRBJ2-7; maybe TRBD2 (6 bases). The CDR3 is 14 residues long. Germline CDR1 and CDR2: SNHLY and FYNNEI. V dropped 5 bases and J dropped 6 bases, with 17 bases sitting between them. CDR3 coding DNA: TGTGCCAGCAGTCTCCCGGGAGCAGAGGGCGAGCAGTACTTC. Protein: CASSLPGAEGEQYF.

With regard to this clone: A read error may account for a junction end that differs from germline. V usage is TRBV6-5 and J usage is TRBJ1-2; no reliable D call. From germline, CDR1 is MNHEY and CDR2 SVGAGI. The length of the CDR3 is 13 residues. CDR3 DNA: TGTGCCAGCAGTTACTCGATGGGTTCTAGGAATGACTTC. Its protein is CASSYSMGSRNDF.

The V and J genes are TRBV4-3 and TRBJ2-2; D is unclear. Germline CDR1 is LGHNA and CDR2 is YSLEER. This CDR3 is 16 amino acids long. The V end was cut by 0 bases, the J end by 5 bases, with 13 bases between. The CDR3 loop is CASSQDFAGLTGELFF. The CDR3 DNA is TGCGCCAGCAGCCAAGATTTTGCAGGTCTTACCGGGGAGCTGTTTTTT.

This rearrangement joins TRBV7-3 to TRBJ2-1, with D uncertain. The V end lost 5 bases, the J end lost 4 bases, and 15 bases lay between the germline ends. Germline loops: CDR1 SGHTA, CDR2 FQGTGA. The CDR3 runs 15 residues. The CDR3 loop reads CASSLDLDDYNEQFF. The CDR3 nucleotides are TGTGCCAGCAGCCTGGACCTTGACGATTACAATGAGCAGTTCTTC.

V gene TRBV6-6 combines with J gene TRBJ2-2, with TRBD1 as a possible D gene (5 bases). The germline V and J ends were trimmed by 7 bases and 0 bases, with 9 bases remaining between them. CDR1 and CDR2 (germline): MNHNY, SVGAGI (reference sequence). CDR3 length: 14 residues. The CDR3 bases are TGTGCCAGCAAAGGACAAACGAACACCGGGGAGCTGTTTTTT. It specifies CASKGQTNTGELFF.

V and J are TRBV28 and TRBJ2-5; 7 positions agree with TRBD1. V was clipped by 6 bases and J by 5 bases; unmatched bases: 6. This CDR3 spans 13 amino acids. CDR1 MDHEN and CDR2 SYDVKM come from the germline V gene. CDR3 coding DNA: TGTGCCAGCAGCAACAGGGGCCGGGAGACCCAGTACTTC. Its protein product is CASSNRGRETQYF.

The rearrangement links TRBV28 to TRBJ1-2; D is unclear. Trimming stripped 6 bases from V and 4 bases from J, with 12 bases between. This CDR3 contains 13 residues. Germline CDR1 reads MDHEN; CDR2 reads SYDVKM. The CDR3 DNA is TGTGCCAGCAGCCATAACCAGCGCTATGGCTACACCTTC. It translates to CASSHNQRYGYTF.

The J gene is TRBJ2-7, the V gene TRBV29-1; 10 bases map to TRBD1. The CDR3 spans 14 residues. Per germline, CDR1 SQVTM and CDR2 ANQGSEA. J gave up 7 bases and V 7 bases, and 13 bases lay outside the gene matches. The CDR3 region has the DNA TGCAGCGCCAGAGGCGGGACAGGGGTAAAGGAGCAGTACTTC. Amino acids: CSARGGTGVKEQYF.

The chain is built from TRBV7-6 and TRBJ2-7; no firm D call. CDR1 is SGHVS and CDR2 is FNYEAQ in the germline V gene. Trimming stripped 0 bases from V and 6 bases from J, with 9 bases between. The CDR3 length is 13 residues. CDR3 nucleotides: TGTGCCAGCAGCTTAGCGCCGGAGTTCGAGCAGTACTTC. It encodes CASSLAPEFEQYF.

This sequence joins TRBV28 and TRBJ2-7; perhaps TRBD1 as D (5 bases). This CDR3 is 15 amino acids long. V gave up 5 bases and J gave up 7 bases, with 21 bases separating them. Per the germline V gene, CDR1 is MDHEN and CDR2 is SYDVKM. The chain's CDR3 is CASSLRQSSLDEQYF. The CDR3, as DNA: TGTGCCAGCAGTCTCCGACAGTCTTCCCTCGATGAGCAGTACTTC.

This rearrangement joins TRBV25-1 to TRBJ2-7, with TRBD2 identical over 9 bases. The CDR3 totals 14 residues. V lost 3 bases and J lost 5; bases outside the gene matches: 5. Germline V gene lookup returns CDR1 MGHDK and CDR2 SYGVNS. The CDR3 DNA sequence: TGTGCCAGCAGTGAGGCGGGAGGGCCCCACGAGCAGTACTTC. It translates to CASSEAGGPHEQYF.